Shown below are 10 T cell receptor beta chains from a single sample sequenced in a study of blood T cell repertoires in COVID-19. This table comes from immunoSEQ multiplex PCR, and its TCRdb copy is limited to in-frame clones, with some not included. In the table there are tens of thousands of clones, roughly nine tenths of which are singletons. Sequenced: peripheral blood. The origin of the receptors is a man between 60 and 75 years old with acute or convalescent COVID-19.

The chain uses TRBV5-1 and TRBJ2-7, with D possibly being TRBD1 (6 bases). CDR1 and CDR2 (germline): SGHRS, YFSETQ. This CDR3 is 14 amino acids long. Trimming removed 4 bases at V and 6 bases at J, with 17 bases between. CDR3 DNA: TGCGCCAGCAGCCCGGGACACGGTCGGGGCGAGCAGTACTTC. It yields the protein CASSPGHGRGEQYF.

The rearrangement joins TRBV2 to TRBJ2-7, with D possibly being TRBD1 (6 bases). Per germline, CDR1 SNHLY and CDR2 FYNNEI. This CDR3 has 14 amino acids. V gave up 5 bases and J gave up 2 bases, with 13 bases separating them. The CDR3 sequence: CASSHDRLTYEQYF. DNA of the CDR3: TGTGCCAGCAGTCACGACAGGTTGACCTACGAGCAGTACTTC.

The chain couples TRBV5-5 to TRBJ1-2, with a tentative D call TRBD1 (6 bases). The length of the CDR3 is 16 residues. V dropped 4 bases and J dropped 0 bases, with 16 bases sitting between them. The germline V gene encodes CDR1 SGHKS and CDR2 YYEKEE (reference sequence). The DNA of the CDR3 is TGTGCCAGCAGCCAGGGGCGAGACAATCCTAACTATGGCTACACCTTC. It encodes CASSQGRDNPNYGYTF.

This clone appeared a few times. Written as DNA, the CDR3 is TGTGCCAGCAGTCCTCGGACAGAATACTATGGCTACACCTTC. Amino acid sequence: CASSPRTEYYGYTF. The chain recombines TRBV6-6 with TRBJ1-2; a weak D match, TRBD1 (6 bases). This CDR3 region has 14 residues. Germline V gene data show CDR1 as MNHNY and CDR2 as SVGAGI (reference sequence). Deletions cut 5 bases from V and 3 bases from J, with 13 bases between.

This clone occurred a few times. The chain is built from TRBV7-9 and TRBJ1-5; 8 bases map to TRBD1. The CDR3 runs to 17 residues. Germline-derived CDR1 and CDR2 are SEHNR and FQNEAQ (reference sequence). The J segment lost 6 bases and the V segment lost 5 bases, leaving 15 bases of the junction unmatched. CDR3 loop: CASSPSPDRDRSQPQHF. As DNA, the CDR3 is TGTGCCAGCAGCCCTTCACCGGACAGGGACAGAAGTCAGCCCCAGCATTTT.

V gene TRBV7-8 combines with J gene TRBJ2-7; 7 nucleotides line up with TRBD2. V was clipped by 1 base and J by 0 bases; unmatched bases: 3. In germline, CDR1 is SGHVS, CDR2 FQNEAQ. The CDR3 is 15 residues long. Written as DNA, the CDR3 is TGTGCCAGCAGCTTAGGCAGCGGGGCCTCCTACGAGCAGTACTTC. This sequence encodes CASSLGSGASYEQYF.

This chain connects TRBV7-3 to TRBJ2-2, with D possibly TRBD1 on 5 matching bases. CDR1 and CDR2 from the germline V gene are SGHTA and FQGTGA. The V end was cut by 5 bases, the J end by 10 bases, with 14 bases between. The length of the CDR3 is 13 residues. The CDR3: CASSPPGRAELFF. In DNA form, the CDR3 reads TGTGCCAGCAGCCCCCCCGGCAGGGCGGAGCTGTTTTTT.

The V and J genes are TRBV3-1 (or the pseudogene TRBV3-2) and TRBJ1-1; 9 nucleotides line up with TRBD1. V dropped 6 bases and J dropped 1; count of bases not matched to a gene: 9. Germline lookup yields CDR1 LGHDT and CDR2 YNNKEL (reference sequence). This CDR3 has 16 amino acids. The CDR3 region has the DNA TGTGCCAGCAGTCCCGGCCCGGGACAGGGGAACACTGAAGCTTTCTTT. Translated: CASSPGPGQGNTEAFF.

V usage is TRBV2 and J usage is TRBJ1-4; possible D gene TRBD1, 5 bases. Germline V gene sequence: CDR1 SNHLY, CDR2 FYNNEI. CDR3 length: 17 amino acids. Trimming cost V 0 bases and J 7 bases, with 18 bases left between them. The CDR3 DNA reads TGTGCCAGCAGTGAAGCGCTTCAGGGAGGAGGAGGTGAAAAACTGTTTTTT. Amino acids: CASSEALQGGGGEKLFF.

The CDR3: CASSVAGRTTEAFF. The CDR3 bases are TGTGCCAGCAGCGTAGCTGGGAGGACCACTGAAGCTTTCTTT. This sequence joins TRBV9 and TRBJ1-1, with D unresolved. Germline V CDR1 and CDR2: SGDLS, YYNGEE. The CDR3 contains 14 residues. V lost 0 bases, J lost 4 bases, and 10 bases lay in between.